The sequence of this TCR beta chain was determined in a study of vaccination and CD4 T cells after COVID-19 (dated by TCRdb to the early 2020s). A note on the overall study: Convalescent patients had a positive SARS-CoV-2 result on nasal swab PCR, and of these patients, some ten had mild disease and one had severe disease. Culture stimuli were overlapping spike peptide pools from SARS-CoV-2 and from the common cold coronaviruses HCoV-NL63, HCoV-OC43 and HCoV-229E. Post-COVID blood samples from convalescent patients were collected a median of about 100 days after diagnosis, with a range of roughly 35 to 170 days. Six males and four females were included in the convalescent cohort, with two Hispanic individuals, seven Caucasians, two Asians and one multiracial person represented. In ten to eleven COVID-19 convalescent patients and a few infection-naive healthy vaccine recipients, the spike-specific CD4+ TCR repertoire before mRNA vaccination was compared with the repertoire after mRNA vaccination. Post-vaccine blood samples were obtained a median of approximately 74 days after the second vaccine dose, with a range of about 14 to 250 days. Each participant got two doses of either the Pfizer-BioNTech BNT162b2 vaccine (n=8) or the Moderna mRNA-1273 vaccine (n=2). Control cultures used a CEFX viral epitope pool as positive control, an HIV-1 Nef peptide pool as negative control, or no peptide. Study-wide findings and limitations: The number of convalescent patients in the study was relatively small, and the study did not examine early timepoints following natural infection. In convalescent patients, a median approximately 90% of post-vaccine SARS-CoV-2-reactive clones were detected only after vaccination, suggesting vaccine-specific priming. The median count of SARS-CoV-2-reactive clonotypes went up from roughly 21 after infection to 38 after vaccination, although the change was not significant. Nearly all vaccine-specific clones in convalescent patients (304 of 307) were mono-reactive for SARS-CoV-2 spike rather than cross-reactive with common cold coronaviruses.

The CDR3 spans 12 residues, from the cysteine through the phenylalanine. The entry retains the CDR3 DNA only, 36 bases that are in frame from base 1. The germline V gene specifies SGHTA as CDR1 and FQGNSA as CDR2. V sheds 5 bases and J sheds 2 bases, leaving 7 bases between their ends. This specimen's treatment or condition label, per the study, means: roughly 10-day PBMC culture with coronavirus spike peptide pools or control peptides (ViraFEST assay). To expand antigen-specific T cells with peptide pools and then pick out the expanded clonotypes through TCR sequencing, the study relied on the ViraFEST assay. The convalescent patients' positive SARS-CoV-2 PCR tests were from March to December 2020, which was before the Alpha, Beta and Delta variants emerged in the United States. PBMCs were cultured at roughly 1.9 million per well in IMDM supplemented with about 5% human AB serum and 8.5 to 10 IU/ml IL-2, with about 10 ug/ml peptide pools added. Half of the culture medium was replaced with fresh IL-2-containing medium on days 3 and 7. After 10 days of culture, CD4+ T cells were isolated by negative selection with the EasySep CD4+ T cell isolation kit. Ficoll-Paque Plus gradient centrifugation was used to isolate PBMCs from whole blood, and the isolated PBMCs were then either used fresh or cryopreserved at -140C. Each culture condition was generally run in triplicate wells.

Of note for this clonotype: No cognate antigen has been identified for it. The record has no base qualities; no much larger clone is one base away.

The library came from PCR. At the Johns Hopkins FTIC core, DNA from the cultured CD4+ T cells underwent TCR sequencing with the Oncomine TCR Beta short-read assay. The QIAamp micro DNA kit was used to extract genomic DNA from the cultured CD4+ T cells. The Oncomine TCR Beta libraries from cultured CD4+ T cells were pooled using unique dual indexes and then sequenced on an Illumina iSeq 100. The authors' pipeline ran thus. Non-productive sequences were removed, and CDR3s that did not start with C, did not end with F or W, or were shorter than 7 amino acids were discarded. The MANAFEST web application was used to identify antigen-specific clonotypes by comparing peptide-stimulated wells against reference wells and other culture wells. Positive clones required FDR below 0.05, an odds ratio above 5, and productive frequency above 0.1% in at least two of three replicate wells. Clonotypes that were significantly expanded in both SARS-CoV-2 spike wells and at least one common cold coronavirus spike condition were defined as cross-reactive. CDR3 homology was assessed with Levenshtein distances (stringdist) and unrooted phylogenetic trees (ape) in R version 3.6.1. In TCRdb, the public reads were trimmed at Q25 with fastp and aligned with MiXCR, with productive beta chains retained. Rows with one shared CDR3 protein collapse into an entry with the most common genes and DNA. In this record, the V and J calls reflect TCRdb's handling and not the investigators' own analysis. This sample holds roughly 14,000 distinct CDR3 sequences; over 45% were observed only once. The ten largest clones capture more than 15% of the sample.

This receptor chain uses TRBV7-2 and TRBJ2-7, with the D gene call left open. The clonotype comes from a human donor who had recovered from COVID-19. Sequences were derived from CD4+ T cells from blood, cultured in vitro, sampled before SARS-CoV-2 vaccination. The CDR3: CASSLTTYEQYF. The DNA reads TGTGCCAGCAGCCTAACTACCTACGAGCAGTACTTC.